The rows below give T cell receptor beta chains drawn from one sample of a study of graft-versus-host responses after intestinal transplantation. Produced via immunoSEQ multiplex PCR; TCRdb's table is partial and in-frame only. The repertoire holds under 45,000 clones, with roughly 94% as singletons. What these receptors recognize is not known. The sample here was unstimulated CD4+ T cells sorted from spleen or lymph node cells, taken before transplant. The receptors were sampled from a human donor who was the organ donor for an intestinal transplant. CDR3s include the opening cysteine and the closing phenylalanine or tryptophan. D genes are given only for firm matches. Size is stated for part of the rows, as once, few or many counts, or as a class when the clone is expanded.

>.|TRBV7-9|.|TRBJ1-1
TGTGCCAGCAGTGTCGGAGGAGTGAACACTGAAGCTTTCTTT
CASSVGGVNTEAFF
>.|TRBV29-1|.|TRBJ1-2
TGCAGCGTTGGGGAGAGCTATGGCTACACCTTC
CSVGESYGYTF
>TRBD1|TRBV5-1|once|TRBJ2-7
TGCGCCAGCACAATCAACCGGGACAGCGAGCAGTACTTC
CASTINRDSEQYF
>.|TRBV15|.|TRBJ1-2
TGTGCCACCAGCAGGTTCCGGGACACGAACAACTATGGCTACACCTTC
CATSRFRDTNNYGYTF
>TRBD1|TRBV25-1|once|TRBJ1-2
TGTGCCAGCAGTGCCCTGACAGGGAGCTATGGCTACACCTTC
CASSALTGSYGYTF
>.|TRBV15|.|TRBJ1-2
TGTGCCACCAGCAGAGGCAGGGATCCTAACTATGGCTACACCTTC
CATSRGRDPNYGYTF
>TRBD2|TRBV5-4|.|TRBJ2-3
TGTGCCAGCAGCTACCGTAGCGGGGGGGGCACAGATACGCAGTATTTT
CASSYRSGGGTDTQYF
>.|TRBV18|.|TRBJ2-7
TGTGCCAGCTCACTAAATCCGGACGGATACGAGCAGTACTTC
CASSLNPDGYEQYF
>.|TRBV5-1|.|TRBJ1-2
TGCGCCAGCAGCCTTGACAGTTACTATGGCTACACCTTC
CASSLDSYYGYTF
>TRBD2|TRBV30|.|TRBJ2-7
TGTGCCTGGACGAACGGCCTTACTAGCGGGGGGGTCTACGAGCAGTACTTC
CAWTNGLTSGGVYEQYF
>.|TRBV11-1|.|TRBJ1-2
TGTGCCAGCAGTCGAATCGACAGGAACTATGGCTACACCTTC
CASSRIDRNYGYTF
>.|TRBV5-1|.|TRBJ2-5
TGCGCCAGCAGCTTGGAGCAACTCCAAGAGACCCAGTACTTC
CASSLEQLQETQYF
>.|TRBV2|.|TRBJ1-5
TGTGCCAGCAGGGAGAATCAGCCCCAGCATTTT
CASRENQPQHF
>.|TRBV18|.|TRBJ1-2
TGTGCCAGCTCACCGCCGAGTTCCTATGGCTACACCTTC
CASSPPSSYGYTF
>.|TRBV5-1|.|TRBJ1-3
TGCGCCAGCAGTGGGGCAGGGATTGGAAACACCATATATTTT
CASSGAGIGNTIYF
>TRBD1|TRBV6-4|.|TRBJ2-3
TGTGCCAGCAGGATGGGGACAGGGGGCCGCACAGATACGCAGTATTTT
CASRMGTGGRTDTQYF
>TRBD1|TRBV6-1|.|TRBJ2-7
TGTGCCAGCAGTGCAGGGGGCTCCTACGAGCAGTACTTC
CASSAGGSYEQYF
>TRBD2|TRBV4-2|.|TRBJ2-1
TGTGCCAGCAGCCAAGAAGCCCAGAGACTAGCGAGAAATTACAATGAGCAGTTCTTC
CASSQEAQRLARNYNEQFF
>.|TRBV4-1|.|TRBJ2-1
TGCGCCAGCAGCTCTGATGGGGGCTATGAGCAGTTCTTC
CASSSDGGYEQFF
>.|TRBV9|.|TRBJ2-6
TGTGCCAGCAGCGTAGAAGGGTCTGGGGCCAACGTCCTGACTTTC
CASSVEGSGANVLTF
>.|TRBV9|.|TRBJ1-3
TGTGCCAGCAGCGTAGCTTCAGGGTCGGGAAACACCATATATTTT
CASSVASGSGNTIYF
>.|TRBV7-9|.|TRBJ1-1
TGTGCCAGCAGCTTAGTGTCGGGCGCGGGTACTGAAGCTTTCTTT
CASSLVSGAGTEAFF
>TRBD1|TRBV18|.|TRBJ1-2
TGTGCCAGCTCACCACAGGGGGCCCTGGGCTATGGCTACACCTTC
CASSPQGALGYGYTF
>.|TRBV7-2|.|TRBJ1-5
TGTGCCAGCAGCTTAGTGGGTGCGGGCAATCAGCCCCAGCATTTT
CASSLVGAGNQPQHF
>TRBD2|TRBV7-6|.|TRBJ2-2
TGTGCCAGCAGCTTACTAGCGGGGGCCAACACCGGGGAGCTGTTTTTT
CASSLLAGANTGELFF
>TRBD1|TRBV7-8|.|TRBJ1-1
TGTGCCAGCAGCAGGGGACAGGTCAACACTGAAGCTTTCTTT
CASSRGQVNTEAFF
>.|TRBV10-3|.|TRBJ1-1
TGTGCCTCTAAACTAGGGGACAAGAACACTGAAGCTTTCTTT
CASKLGDKNTEAFF
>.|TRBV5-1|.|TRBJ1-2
TGCGCCAGCAGCTTGGGTGGTGGGGCGGTAGGCTACACCTTC
CASSLGGGAVGYTF
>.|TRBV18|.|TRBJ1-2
TGTGCCAGCTCCCCAGGATCACAGGGATTGGGCTATGGCTACACCTTC
CASSPGSQGLGYGYTF
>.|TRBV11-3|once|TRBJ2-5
TGTGCCAGCAGCTTCGAACAAGAGACCCAGTACTTC
CASSFEQETQYF
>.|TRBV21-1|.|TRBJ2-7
TGTGCCAGCAGCACAAGGGACAGTACCTCCTACGAGCAGTACTTC
CASSTRDSTSYEQYF
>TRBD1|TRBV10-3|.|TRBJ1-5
TGTGCCATCAGTACCGGGACAGGGAGAGGTCAGCCCCAGCATTTT
CAISTGTGRGQPQHF
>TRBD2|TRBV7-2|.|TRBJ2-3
TGTGCCAGCAGCTCGCCCCAGCGGGGGGGAGCAGATACGCAGTATTTT
CASSSPQRGGADTQYF
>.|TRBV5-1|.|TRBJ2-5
TGCGCCAGCAGCCCAAGGGGTAATCGAGAGACCCAGTACTTC
CASSPRGNRETQYF
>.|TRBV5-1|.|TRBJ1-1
TGCGCCAGCAGCTTGGTGGGAGGGGCCGGCGAAGCTTTCTTT
CASSLVGGAGEAFF
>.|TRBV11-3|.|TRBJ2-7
TGTGCCAGCAGCCCCGGGGCAGAGGTGAGGGACTTACGAGAGCAGTACTTC
CASSPGAEVRDLREQYF
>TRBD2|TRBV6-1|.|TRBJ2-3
TGTGCCAGCAGTGAAGCGACTAGCGGCACAGATACGCAGTATTTT
CASSEATSGTDTQYF
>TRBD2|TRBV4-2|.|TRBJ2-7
TGTGCCAGCAGCCAAGAACCTAGCGGGGGAGGAACCTACGAGCAGTACTTC
CASSQEPSGGGTYEQYF
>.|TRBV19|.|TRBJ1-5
TGTGCCAGTAGGGGGGTTGGGAGCTCAGGAAATCAGCCCCAGCATTTT
CASRGVGSSGNQPQHF
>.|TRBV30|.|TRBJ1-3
TGTGCCTGGAGTGACAGGTCTGGAAACACCATATATTTT
CAWSDRSGNTIYF
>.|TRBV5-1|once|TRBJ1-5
TGCGCCAGCAGCTTGGGAGAGGGGTTAGAACAGCCCCAGCATTTT
CASSLGEGLEQPQHF
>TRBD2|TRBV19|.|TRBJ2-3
TGTGCCAGTAGTATATCGCGGGGGATACGCGCAGATACGCAGTATTTT
CASSISRGIRADTQYF
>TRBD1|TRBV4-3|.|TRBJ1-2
TGCGCCAGCAGCCAAGATCAGGGGACAGGGGGCCGGGGCTATGGCTACACCTTC
CASSQDQGTGGRGYGYTF
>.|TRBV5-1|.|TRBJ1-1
TGCGCCAGCAGCTTGGCCTGGGGGGTTGGTGAAGCTTTCTTT
CASSLAWGVGEAFF
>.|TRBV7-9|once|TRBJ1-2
TGTGCCAGCAGCTCACCCTCTGTCAGGGCCTATGGCTACACCTTC
CASSSPSVRAYGYTF
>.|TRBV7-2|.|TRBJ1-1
TGTGCCAGCAGCTTATACAAGGGGGGGACTGAAGCTTTCTTT
CASSLYKGGTEAFF
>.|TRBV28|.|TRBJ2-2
TGTGCCAGCTGTCGAGCGAACACCGGGGAGCTGTTTTTT
CASCRANTGELFF
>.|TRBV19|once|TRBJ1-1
TGTGCCAGTAGTATTAACAGGAACACTGAAGCTTTCTTT
CASSINRNTEAFF
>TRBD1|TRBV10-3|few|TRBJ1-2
TGTGCCATCAGTGAAGACAGGGACTATGGCTACACCTTC
CAISEDRDYGYTF
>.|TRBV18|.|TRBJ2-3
TGTGCCAGCTCACCCCCCCGGGGTGGTTCGGCAGATACGCAGTATTTT
CASSPPRGGSADTQYF
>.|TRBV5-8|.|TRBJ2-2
TGTGCCAGCAGTTTGAAGAAGACAGTGAACACCGGGGAGCTGTTTTTT
CASSLKKTVNTGELFF